The 10 T cell receptor beta chains presented below share a single source sample, sequenced in a study of post-analysis software for immune sequencing data (dated by TCRdb to between 2014 and 2017). What the authors observed across the whole study: Patients showed significantly higher frequencies than controls for five TRBV segments, among them TRBV5-6, TRBV5-1 and TRBV20-1.

The library relied on PCR. TCRdb shows the sequencer as Illumina HiSeq 2500. Unique molecular identifiers were incorporated into TCR beta cDNA libraries to reduce PCR and sequencing biases. The raw public reads went through TCRdb reprocessing: fastp at Q25, MiXCR clone calling, in-frame beta chains kept. Rows are unified per CDR3 protein, each entry keeping the most common DNA and genes. This sample lists about 770,000 distinct CDR3 sequences; around 42% were detected once. The ten top clones hold 4.9% of the sample. These TCRs' antigens remain unknown. Sequenced: blood. These receptors came from a girl aged 5-17 years with multiple sclerosis.

The chain combines TRBV20-1 with TRBJ2-5; 12 bases line up with TRBD2. The DNA end lines up better with TRBJ2-7; the J call may be wrong. This CDR3 comprises 13 residues. Germline assignment: CDR1 DFQATT and CDR2 SNEGSKA (reference sequence). In nucleotides, the CDR3 is TGCAGTCTCCGACTAGCGGGAGCCTACGAGCAGTACTTC. Translating gives CSLRLAGAYEQYF.

This clonotype was seen a handful of times. The V and J genes are TRBV9 and TRBJ2-1; 13 positions agree with TRBD2. Losses at the gene ends were 3 bases for V and 4 bases for J; bases not matched to a gene: 7. Germline V CDR1 and CDR2: SGDLS, YYNGEE. This CDR3 region has 17 residues. The CDR3, as DNA: TGTGCCAGCAGCGGCGGGACTAGCGGGGATATATACAATGAGCAGTTCTTC. It translates to CASSGGTSGDIYNEQFF.

The V call is TRBV6-2 or TRBV6-3, the J call TRBJ2-7, with 9 bases identical to TRBD1. V lost 8 bases to trimming and J lost 5 bases; unmatched junction nucleotides: 10. Germline CDR1 MNHEY, CDR2 SVGEGT. The CDR3 spans 14 residues. This chain's CDR3 is CASRGTGRAHEQYF. For the CDR3, the DNA is TGTGCCAGCCGAGGGACAGGGAGGGCGCACGAGCAGTACTTC.

This sequence joins TRBV20-1 and TRBJ1-5; possible D gene TRBD1, 5 bases. Germline V gene data show CDR1 as DFQATT and CDR2 as SNEGSKA (reference sequence). The CDR3 contains 16 residues. Deletions cut 0 bases from V and 1 base from J, with 13 bases between. CDR3 residues: CSARDDGQGSNQPQHF. Written as DNA, the CDR3 is TGCAGTGCTAGAGATGACGGGCAGGGAAGCAATCAGCCCCAGCATTTT.

The V call is TRBV7-2, the J call TRBJ2-7, with TRBD1 as a possible D gene (5 bases). Trimming stripped 0 bases from V and 1 base from J, with 10 bases between. CDR3 length: 15 residues. Per the germline V gene, CDR1 is SGHTA and CDR2 is FQGNSA. The CDR3 DNA reads TGTGCCAGCAGCTTAGCGTGGACAAATTCCTACGAGCAGTACTTC. This encodes CASSLAWTNSYEQYF.

This clonotype is a singleton in its sample. At one end, the junction sequence differs from germline, possibly due to a read error. This chain connects TRBV7-3 to TRBJ2-3; 8 nucleotides agree with TRBD1. The CDR3 is made up of 15 amino acids. Germline V lookup: CDR1 SGHTA, CDR2 FQGTGA. The CDR3 loop reads CANSPTGAYTDTQYF. CDR3 sequence (DNA): TGTGCCAACAGCCCGACAGGGGCCTACACAGATACGCAGTATTTT.

The chain carries TRBV29-1 and TRBJ2-7; D might be TRBD2 (6 bases). CDR1 is SQVTM, CDR2 ANQGSEA, per germline. With 4 bases removed from V and 1 base from J, the gap between germline ends came to 14 bases. The CDR3 sequence is 14 residues long. CDR3 bases: TGCAGCGTTGGGGAGCGGGCCCTGTCCTACGAGCAGTACTTC. Its translation: CSVGERALSYEQYF.

This clonotype was counted only a few times. The chain employs TRBV10-3 and TRBJ2-3, with 14 bases fitting TRBD2. From germline, CDR1 is ENHRY and CDR2 SYGVKD. The CDR3 length is 18 residues. The ends lost 0 bases at V and 4 bases at J; junction bases unmatched: 6. In DNA, the CDR3 is TGTGCCATCAGTGAGTCGAGGGGACTAGCGGGAGCGTCAGATACGCAGTATTTT. It translates to CAISESRGLAGASDTQYF.

The V gene is TRBV12-3 or TRBV12-4, the J gene TRBJ1-5; D unresolved. The CDR3 has 14 amino acids. Trimming removed 5 bases at V and 3 bases at J, with 11 bases between. CDR3 nucleotide sequence: TGTGCCAGCAGTCAGGACCGCTACAATCAGCCCCAGCATTTT. Its translation is CASSQDRYNQPQHF.

This clonotype appeared a few times. V gene TRBV7-9 combines with J gene TRBJ1-3; TRBD1 is a possible D gene (5 bases). The ends were cut back, 5 bases at V and 1 base at J, with 15 bases in the middle. The length of the CDR3 is 16 residues. Germline V gene lookup returns CDR1 SEHNR and CDR2 FQNEAQ (reference sequence). DNA for the CDR3: TGTGCCAGCAGCCCCCAGGGAGCCCCGTCTGGAAACACCATATATTTT. Translating it yields CASSPQGAPSGNTIYF.